The source of this TCR beta chain is a study of beta chain features in type 1 diabetes (dated by TCRdb to 2016 to 2018). Notes on the research overall: Mean age, gender distribution, total cell number and subset yield were not different between patients and healthy donors. A total of 85 million to 140 million sorted cells were examined across all samples, and a strong correlation was observed between cell number per subset and RNA yield. The study compared TCRB repertoires of sorted circulating CD4+ T cell subsets between recently diagnosed type 1 diabetes patients and matched healthy donors. Regulatory and stem cell-like memory subsets were isolated from only 8 patients and roughly eight healthy donors, whereas naive and central memory subsets came from all 30 or so donors. Summary of the overall study and its limitations: Because the HLA sub-analyses included only small numbers of individuals, any influence of HLA type on TCRB rearrangement was left unresolved. Sequencing cDNA rather than genomic DNA could over-represent highly expressing activated cells, although activation and CD3 levels did not differ between groups. At VDJ recombination sites, patients with type 1 diabetes made fewer insertions and deleted more nucleotides, a pattern implying thymic rearrangement abnormalities. Type 1 diabetes patients showed a moderate but significant shortening of TCRB CDR3 length in all four CD4+ subsets. PCR might favor shorter templates, but patient and control samples were amplified and corrected together, so any skew would affect both groups equally. Naive, central memory and regulatory TCRB repertoires appeared to be more alike among patients than among healthy donors.

Its CDR3 holds 15 amino acids, cysteine through phenylalanine. The only DNA kept is the CDR3, 45 bases in frame from the first base. Trimming removed 3 bases from V and 3 bases from J; the gene matches leave 5 bases unexplained. Based on the germline V gene, the CDR1 and CDR2 sequences are LGHNA and YSLEER. This clone was observed a handful of times. This clone's antigen is unknown. No much larger clone is present one base from it, and per-base qualities are unavailable. The High Capacity cDNA Reverse Transcription Kit was used to reverse transcribe all of the isolated RNA, meaning that expressed TCRB transcripts were what got sequenced. Deep immunoSEQ sequencing was performed on naive, central memory and regulatory T cell samples, with an average of about 3.6 million total reads per sample. Sorted cells were lysed in RLT buffer and RNA was extracted with DNase-treated RNeasy Micro or Mini kits, depending on cell number. Each cell subset was processed separately to prevent cross-contamination, with patient and healthy donor samples processed together. Using the immunoSEQ multiplex PCR, TCRB sequences were amplified from cDNA into 87-bp fragments spanning the CDR3 region. Sequencing of the amplicons was performed on the Illumina HiSeq platform. Per the authors' processing: PCR bias was computationally corrected using synthetic template baselines, reads within Hamming distance 2 were collapsed, and singletons that could not be merged were discarded. Reads were aligned against IMGT so that V, D and J genes, CDR3 length and insertions or deletions at six rearrangement sites could be assigned. Within each subset, clonotype counts were normalized to sorted cell number, and only after that were true diversity and Gini coefficients computed with the tcR R package. Repertoire sharing was quantified using the overlap coefficient calculated on TCRB nucleotide sequences. Out-of-frame TCRB sequences from naive cells were analyzed as a proxy for the pre-selection repertoire. Held by TCRdb, this immuneACCESS table contains in-frame sequences only and omits some clones. Under half of the omission traces to an unresolved V gene where checked; the cause of the rest is unknown. From that table come the V and J calls and clone size; the DNA was used to work out D and trimming. This sample is represented by a few hundred thousand clones; around 9.9% of them were singletons. The top ten clones comprise over 0.015% of the sample.

From each donor, a single peripheral blood sample of 100 to 150 mL on average was drawn into heparinised tubes. A BD FACSAria II and a panel including CD45RO, CCR7, CD25, CD127, CD95 and CD27 were used to sort naive, central memory, regulatory and stem cell-like memory CD4+ T cells. Purity was above 95% for every sorted population. PBMCs were isolated immediately by Lymphoprep density gradient centrifugation and stained directly without culture. So that batch effects would be minimized, each experiment stained and sorted samples in pairs, pairing one healthy donor with one patient. The sample was naive CD4+ T cells from blood. The sample's cell subset or site label, decoded: true naive CD4+ T cells. The chain joins TRBV4-3 to TRBJ2-4; 7 central nucleotides agree with TRBD2. The receptor's source is a man aged 25 to 45 with type 1 diabetes. The CDR3 here reads CASSHVSGYKNIQYF. In nucleotides, the sequence is TGCGCCAGCAGCCATGTTAGCGGGTACAAAAACATTCAGTACTTC.